Following are 31 T cell receptor beta chains from one sample sequenced in a study of blood T cell repertoires in COVID-19. The repertoire was sequenced with immunoSEQ multiplex PCR; TCRdb's copy has only in-frame clones and lacks some. The sample yields fewer than 200,000 clones, about 80% seen once. What was sequenced was peripheral blood. These receptors originate from a woman of 80 years or more with acute or convalescent COVID-19.

V and J are TRBV9 and TRBJ2-7, with 7 bases that match TRBD2. Losses at the gene ends were 4 bases for V and 4 bases for J; bases not matched to a gene: 8. The length of the CDR3 is 14 residues. CDR1 SGDLS and CDR2 YYNGEE come from the germline V gene. Written as DNA, the CDR3 is TGTGCCAGCAGCCCCCAACTAGCGCAATACGAGCAGTACTTC. It specifies CASSPQLAQYEQYF.

The J gene is TRBJ2-5, the V gene TRBV18; 8 bases fit TRBD1. The V gene's germline CDR1 is KGHSH and CDR2 LQKENI. There are 16 residues in the CDR3. With 2 bases clipped from V and 5 bases from J, the junction kept 10 bases outside the gene matches. The CDR3 region has the DNA TGTGCCAGCTCACCAAGTAGGCAGGGGGCTTCTGAGACCCAGTACTTC. Translating it yields CASSPSRQGASETQYF.

The chain uses TRBV6-5 and TRBJ2-1; TRBD1 matches 10 bases. This CDR3 comprises 11 residues. The V segment lost 6 bases and the J segment 10 bases; nucleotides outside the gene matches: 0. CDR1 and CDR2 from the germline V gene are MNHEY and SVGAGI. CDR3 protein: CASRTGGEQFF. The CDR3 nucleotides are TGTGCCAGCAGGACAGGGGGCGAGCAGTTCTTC.

The chain recombines TRBV30 with TRBJ1-4; possible D gene TRBD1, 6 bases. This CDR3 contains 15 residues. V shed 2 bases and J shed 2 bases, with 12 bases lying between them. Germline CDR1 is GTSNPN and CDR2 is SVGIG (reference sequence). CDR3 amino acids: CAWSPWTDTNEKLFF. In DNA form, the CDR3 reads TGTGCCTGGAGTCCGTGGACAGACACTAATGAAAAACTGTTTTTT.

V is TRBV7-2 and J is TRBJ1-2; 10 positions agree with TRBD1. The CDR3 runs 18 residues. CDR1 and CDR2 (germline): SGHTA, FQGNSA. V lost 4 bases, J lost 5 bases, and 16 bases stayed unmatched. CDR3 nucleotide sequence: TGTGCCAGCAGCTCCCCTAATCGGGGACAGGGGCGAGTTTATGGCTACACCTTC. Amino acid sequence: CASSSPNRGQGRVYGYTF.

This clone was counted a few times. The chain joins TRBV6-6 to TRBJ1-3; TRBD1 matches 10 bases. CDR1 and CDR2 (germline): MNHNY, SVGAGI (reference sequence). Unmatched junction bases numbered 6, after V lost 6 bases and J lost 1 base. This CDR3 comprises 16 residues. The CDR3 reads CASSSGTGVSGNTIYF. The CDR3 DNA sequence: TGTGCCAGCAGCTCCGGGACAGGGGTGTCTGGAAACACCATATATTTT.

This chain joins TRBV4-1 and TRBJ1-2; D might be TRBD1 (5 bases). Germline V lookup: CDR1 MGHRA, CDR2 YSYEKL. There are 13 residues in the CDR3. Trimming took 1 base from V and 8 from J, leaving 11 bases between them. CDR3 nucleotides: TGCGCCAGCAGCCAAGTGGGGGGACCAGGCTACACCTTC. Its protein is CASSQVGGPGYTF.

In this sample, this clone turned up once. The chain couples TRBV7-9 to TRBJ2-6; D may be TRBD2 (6 bases). CDR1 and CDR2 (germline): SEHNR, FQNEAQ (reference sequence). V shed 3 bases and J shed 2 bases, with 8 bases lying between them. The length of the CDR3 is 15 residues. CDR3 loop: CASSLGGTGANVLTF. Written as DNA, the CDR3 is TGTGCCAGCAGCTTGGGAGGTACTGGGGCCAACGTCCTGACTTTC.

This chain joins TRBV3-1 (or the pseudogene TRBV3-2) and TRBJ2-2, with 13 nucleotides matching TRBD2. The CDR3 loop spans 19 amino acids. Germline CDR1 reads LGHDT; CDR2 reads YNNKEL (reference sequence). The ends lost 4 bases at V and 2 bases at J; junction bases unmatched: 10. Written as DNA, the CDR3 is TGTGCCAGCAGCCCCATCTGGACTAGCGGGAGCCTTAACACCGGGGAGCTGTTTTTT. It specifies CASSPIWTSGSLNTGELFF.

The rearrangement joins TRBV30 to TRBJ1-5; D is perhaps TRBD1 (5 bases). Trimming shortened V by 2 bases and J by 2 bases, and 13 bases separated the two germline ends. The CDR3 is 15 amino acids. Germline lookup yields CDR1 GTSNPN and CDR2 SVGIG (reference sequence). CDR3 nucleotides: TGTGCCTGGAGTCTAGGGGTCCGCGGCAATCAGCCCCAGCATTTT. The encoded protein is CAWSLGVRGNQPQHF.

The genes are TRBV27 and TRBJ1-5, with D perhaps matching TRBD1 (6 bases). Germline CDR1 MNHEY, CDR2 SMNVEV (reference sequence). V was shortened by 5 bases and J by 2 bases, with 13 bases between the two germline ends. The CDR3 is 15 amino acids. Written as DNA, the CDR3 is TGTGCCAGCAGTCGACGACAGGTCGGCAATCAGCCCCAGCATTTT. Translated: CASSRRQVGNQPQHF.

This chain connects TRBV19 to TRBJ1-1, with TRBD1 as a possible D gene (5 bases). V was shortened by 6 bases and J by 2 bases, with 16 bases between the two germline ends. Germline loops: CDR1 LNHDA, CDR2 SQIVND (reference sequence). This CDR3 region has 15 residues. The CDR3 sequence is CASSLGGGFNTEAFF. The CDR3 DNA reads TGTGCCAGTAGCCTCGGGGGGGGGTTTAACACTGAAGCTTTCTTT.

The CDR3 sequence is CASSLFAGTGSNTEAFF. In nucleotides, the CDR3 is TGTGCCAGCAGTTTATTTGCCGGGACAGGGAGTAACACTGAAGCTTTCTTT. The chain carries TRBV27 and TRBJ1-1; TRBD1 aligns across 9 bases. CDR1 MNHEY and CDR2 SMNVEV come from the germline V gene (reference sequence). The CDR3 is made up of 17 amino acids. Germline trimming cut 1 base from V and 2 bases from J; bases unmatched to any gene: 8.

The chain links TRBV3-1 (or the pseudogene TRBV3-2) to TRBJ1-4, with D perhaps matching TRBD1 (5 bases). Germline V gene sequence: CDR1 LGHDT, CDR2 YNNKEL (reference sequence). This CDR3 is 16 amino acids long. The germline V and J ends were trimmed by 1 base and 5 bases, with 14 bases remaining between them. The DNA for the CDR3 is TGTGCCAGCAGCCAAGTCGCGGGACGGAGGAATGAAAAACTGTTTTTT. This sequence encodes CASSQVAGRRNEKLFF.

This clone was observed a handful of times. The V and J genes are TRBV18 and TRBJ2-4; D might be TRBD2 (5 bases). Germline CDR1 and CDR2: KGHSH and LQKENI. Trimming took 6 bases from V and 7 from J, leaving 19 bases between them. The CDR3 extends over 15 amino acids. CDR3 sequence reads: CASSPLRDPGNIQYF. Here the CDR3 DNA reads TGTGCCAGCTCCCCCCTAAGGGATCCGGGGAACATTCAGTACTTC.

This chain joins TRBV6-6 and TRBJ2-1; 8 bases align to TRBD2. CDR1 is MNHNY and CDR2 is SVGAGI in the germline V gene (reference sequence). The length of the CDR3 is 15 residues. V shed 5 bases and J 5 bases; nucleotides not matched to a gene: 8. CDR3 nucleotide sequence: TGTGCCAGCAGTGCCTCCGGGACTAGTAACAATGAGCAGTTCTTC. Protein product: CASSASGTSNNEQFF.

The chain carries TRBV6-5 and TRBJ2-7, with 8 nucleotides matching TRBD1. V lost 0 bases, J lost 2 bases, and 6 bases stayed unmatched. Per the germline V gene, CDR1 is MNHEY and CDR2 is SVGAGI. CDR3 length: 16 amino acids. The CDR3 spells CASSYSRTGFPYEQYF. Here the CDR3 DNA reads TGTGCCAGCAGTTACTCCCGGACAGGGTTCCCCTACGAGCAGTACTTC.

This clone was seen more than once but under ten times. V gene TRBV4-2 combines with J gene TRBJ2-1; 12 nucleotides align to TRBD2. The length of the CDR3 is 17 residues. The junction had 8 bases not matched to a gene; V was cut back by 4 bases and J by 4 bases. From germline, CDR1 is LGHNA and CDR2 YNFKEQ. The CDR3 sequence is CASSPAETSGGYNEQFF. For the CDR3, the DNA is TGTGCCAGCAGCCCAGCAGAGACTAGCGGGGGATACAATGAGCAGTTCTTC.

Written as DNA, the CDR3 is TGCGCCACGAACCAGGGCGGGGGGGCAGATACGCAGTATTTT. This sequence encodes CATNQGGGADTQYF. The chain links TRBV5-1 to TRBJ2-3, with 9 nucleotides matching TRBD2. Per the germline V gene, CDR1 is SGHRS and CDR2 is YFSETQ. The CDR3 is made up of 14 amino acids. The V and J ends lost 9 bases and 4 bases, in that order; junction bases with no gene match: 9.

This clone was seen once. The CDR3, as DNA: TGTGCCAGCAGCAGCCCTGACAGGGGTACACCCCTCCACTTT. Its translation: CASSSPDRGTPLHF. This chain uses TRBV7-2 with TRBJ1-6; 8 bases are shared with TRBD1. The germline V gene encodes CDR1 SGHTA and CDR2 FQGNSA. The CDR3 loop spans 14 amino acids. The J segment lost 11 bases and the V segment lost 5 bases, leaving 8 bases of the junction unmatched.

The chain links TRBV7-9 to TRBJ1-4, with 8 bases lining up with TRBD1. CDR1 and CDR2 (germline): SEHNR, FQNEAQ (reference sequence). J lost 7 bases, V lost 5 bases, and 12 bases had no gene match. The CDR3 has 16 amino acids. CDR3 sequence reads: CASSPTGQGYGEKLFF. CDR3 in DNA: TGTGCCAGCAGCCCGACCGGACAGGGCTACGGTGAAAAACTGTTTTTT.

This sequence joins TRBV7-6 and TRBJ1-1; 10 nucleotides align to TRBD1. V shed 1 base, J shed 5 bases, and the junction held 4 bases outside the gene matches. CDR3 length: 15 residues. Germline V gives CDR1 SGHVS, CDR2 FNYEAQ. The chain's CDR3 is CASSLGDRGGTEAFF. The CDR3 DNA sequence: TGTGCCAGCAGCTTAGGGGACAGGGGAGGAACTGAAGCTTTCTTT.

V gene TRBV5-1 combines with J gene TRBJ2-3; 10 nucleotides match TRBD2. Germline V lookup: CDR1 SGHRS, CDR2 YFSETQ. The J segment lost 2 bases and the V segment lost 0 bases, leaving 6 bases of the junction unmatched. This CDR3 spans 17 amino acids. The CDR3 DNA reads TGCGCCAGCAGCTTGGGGGCTAGCGGGAGATTCACAGATACGCAGTATTTT. Translated, it gives CASSLGASGRFTDTQYF.

J is TRBJ1-2 and V is TRBV2, with 8 bases matching TRBD1. This CDR3 comprises 12 residues. Germline CDR1 SNHLY, CDR2 FYNNEI. Trimming cost V 5 bases and J 8 bases; bases outside gene matches: 4. The chain's CDR3 is CASSLQGGGYTF. The CDR3 region has the DNA TGTGCCAGCAGTTTACAGGGGGGCGGCTACACCTTC.

The chain carries TRBV5-5 and TRBJ2-3; TRBD2 agrees at 10 bases. CDR3 length equals 16 residues. After removal of 4 bases from V and 6 bases from J, the junction contained 11 bases not matched to a gene. Germline lookup yields CDR1 SGHKS and CDR2 YYEKEE (reference sequence). The CDR3 nucleotides read TGTGCCAGCAGCCCTTGGAGGCTAGCGGGAGCGGATACGCAGTATTTT. Protein product: CASSPWRLAGADTQYF. Full variable domain (missing parts from reference TRBV5-5 and TRBJ2-3): DAGVTQSPTHLIKTRGQQVTLRCSPISGHKSVSWYQQVLGQGPQFIFQYYEKEERGRGNFPDRFSARQFPNYSSELNVNALLLGDSALYLCASSPWRLAGADTQYFGPGTRLTVL.

This clone occurred a few times. The chain joins TRBV2 to TRBJ1-2; 8 bases are shared with TRBD1. The CDR3 loop spans 16 amino acids. Germline assignment: CDR1 SNHLY and CDR2 FYNNEI. The V and J ends lost 1 base and 5 bases, in that order; junction bases with no gene match: 9. This CDR3 reads CASSEGPGTGAYGYTF. The CDR3 DNA sequence: TGTGCCAGCAGTGAAGGGCCAGGGACAGGCGCATATGGCTACACCTTC.

V usage is TRBV7-8 and J usage is TRBJ2-7; TRBD1 is a possible D gene (6 bases). The CDR3 is 14 residues long. Germline values: CDR1 SGHVS, CDR2 FQNEAQ. Deletions cut 3 bases from V and 3 bases from J, with 12 bases between. CDR3 coding DNA: TGTGCCAGCAGCTTGCGAACAGGGAACTACGAGCAGTACTTC. Translated: CASSLRTGNYEQYF.

This clone has just one count. V usage is TRBV12-3 or TRBV12-4 and J usage is TRBJ1-1; no clear D. Deletions cut 6 bases from V and 7 bases from J, with 12 bases between. The CDR3 contains 12 residues. CDR3 bases: TGTGCCAGCAGCCGCAACAGAATTGAAGCTTTCTTT. Amino acids: CASSRNRIEAFF.

This clone was seen only a few times. The chain is built from TRBV5-1 and TRBJ2-1, with 7 bases identical to TRBD1. Germline CDR1 reads SGHRS; CDR2 reads YFSETQ. The CDR3 sequence is 13 residues long. Trimming removed 8 bases from V and 6 bases from J; junction bases left unmatched: 8. The CDR3 reads CASRQGYINEQFF. CDR3 nucleotide sequence: TGCGCCAGTAGACAGGGCTATATCAATGAGCAGTTCTTC.

This clone was seen a single time. V and J are TRBV12-3 or TRBV12-4 and TRBJ2-3, with D possibly TRBD2 on 5 matching bases. The CDR3 extends over 13 amino acids. V was shortened by 3 bases and J by 4 bases, with 8 bases between the two germline ends. CDR3 DNA sequence: TGTGCCAGCAGTTTTGGGGAGCCAGATACGCAGTATTTT. Amino acid sequence: CASSFGEPDTQYF.

The J gene is TRBJ2-3, the V gene TRBV10-2, with 7 bases matching TRBD2. Germline lookup yields CDR1 WSHSY and CDR2 SAAADI. After removal of 8 bases from V and 5 bases from J, the junction contained 7 bases not matched to a gene. CDR3 length equals 13 residues. CDR3 region: CASRRGRKDTQYF. In DNA form, the CDR3 reads TGCGCCAGCCGGCGCGGGAGAAAAGATACGCAGTATTTT.